Sequencing of this T cell receptor beta chain was carried out in a study of Graves' ophthalmopathy and Graves' hyperthyroidism. Study overall: Sampling took place at initial diagnosis, with peripheral blood obtained before any treatment. Study results and caveats: Among thyroid clonotypes expanded above 0.001 frequency, most also appeared in blood.

This CDR3 is built from 15 residues. CDR1 MDHEN and CDR2 SYDVKM come from the germline V gene. With 5 bases removed from V and 7 bases from J, the gap between germline ends came to 21 bases. This clonotype was counted at least ten times. The antigen is undetermined. The study amplified TCR beta CDR3 regions using RNA transcripts. First-round RT-PCR used HTBI primers; second-round multiplex PCR followed. TCRdb redid the calling of the multiplex PCR reads with MiXCR, one entry per CDR3 protein. The sample holds hundreds of thousands of distinct CDR3 sequences, over 20% seen once. Source material: peripheral blood. The chain links TRBV28 to TRBJ2-7, with D perhaps TRBD2 (6 bases). The origin of this receptor is a woman younger than 30 with stable Graves' hyperthyroidism. Some clones in this sample may be carry-over from other donors' samples. This CDR3 is CASSRGGEFGYEQYF. The CDR3 bases are TGTGCCAGCAGTAGAGGAGGGGAGTTTGGCTATGAGCAGTACTTC.